Following are 14 T cell receptor beta chains from one sample sequenced in a study of blood T cell repertoires in COVID-19. Sequenced by immunoSEQ multiplex PCR; TCRdb stores in-frame clones only, minus some. In the table there are about 160,000 clones, over 90% of which are singletons. Sequenced input: peripheral blood. The source of these receptors is an older woman with COVID-19, enrolled during active disease.

The rearrangement links TRBV6-2 or TRBV6-3 to TRBJ1-5, with 8 positions matching TRBD1. The length of the CDR3 is 17 residues. After removal of 3 bases from V and 5 bases from J, the junction contained 12 bases not matched to a gene. Per the germline V gene, CDR1 is MNHEY and CDR2 is SVGEGT. The chain's CDR3 is CASSYSLGQGLDQPQHF. CDR3 coding DNA: TGTGCCAGCAGTTATTCGCTCGGACAGGGATTGGATCAGCCCCAGCATTTT.

The V call is TRBV10-1, the J call TRBJ1-5, with 8 bases that match TRBD1. V was clipped by 4 bases and J by 0 bases; unmatched bases: 5. Germline assignment: CDR1 WNHNN and CDR2 SYGVQD (reference sequence). The CDR3 has 16 amino acids. CDR3 nucleotide sequence: TGCGCCAGCAGTGGGACAGGGTGTTATAGCAATCAGCCCCAGCATTTT. Encoded protein: CASSGTGCYSNQPQHF.

This clone was picked up a small number of times. The chain is built from TRBV9 and TRBJ1-3; tentative D call: TRBD1 (6 bases). CDR1 SGDLS and CDR2 YYNGEE come from the germline V gene. The CDR3 runs 17 residues. The ends were cut back, 2 bases at V and 1 base at J, with 16 bases in the middle. The CDR3 bases are TGTGCCAGCAGCGTCTCCCCCGCCACAGGGTCTGGAAACACCATATATTTT. Protein sequence: CASSVSPATGSGNTIYF. The entire variable domain, with the rest obtained from reference TRBV9 and TRBJ1-3, is as follows: DSGVTQTPKHLITATGQRVTLRCSPRSGDLSVYWYQQSLDQGLQFLIQYYNGEERAKGNILERFSAQQFPDLHSELNLSSLELGDSALYFCASSVSPATGSGNTIYFGEGSWLTVV.

The genes are TRBV19 and TRBJ2-3; tentatively, D is TRBD1 (6 bases). The CDR3 consists of 15 residues. From germline, CDR1 is LNHDA and CDR2 SQIVND (reference sequence). V lost 5 bases and J lost 0, with 12 bases in between. The CDR3 DNA is TGTGCCAGTAGTTCGACGACAGGTAGCACAGATACGCAGTATTTT. This sequence encodes CASSSTTGSTDTQYF.

In DNA form, the CDR3 reads TGTGCCAGTATTCCCTGGGGACAGGTCTATGGCTACACCTTC. Its protein is CASIPWGQVYGYTF. The J gene is TRBJ1-2, the V gene TRBV19; 8 bases fit TRBD1. The trim removed 7 bases at V and 4 bases at J, leaving 8 bases unmatched. The CDR3 covers 14 residues. The V gene's germline CDR1 is LNHDA and CDR2 SQIVND (reference sequence).

Written as DNA, the CDR3 is TGCGCCAGCAGTCCTAGAGGCTACACCTTC. Its translation: CASSPRGYTF. The V gene is TRBV23-1, the J gene TRBJ1-2; no clear D gene. TRBV23-1 falls under the ORF class, with uncertain function. V was pared by 4 bases and J by 8 bases, with 5 bases between. The CDR3 consists of 10 residues.

The chain is built from TRBV30 and TRBJ2-1; a weak D match, TRBD1 (6 bases). The CDR3 is made up of 12 amino acids. The V end lost 0 bases, the J end lost 8 bases, and 8 bases lay between the germline ends. CDR1 GTSNPN and CDR2 SVGIG come from the germline V gene (reference sequence). CDR3 in DNA: TGTGCCTGGAGTGTGAGGGGGTATGAGCAGTTCTTC. Encoded protein: CAWSVRGYEQFF. The complete variable domain, with remaining parts taken from reference TRBV30 and TRBJ2-1, reads SQTIHQWPATLVQPVGSPLSLECTVEGTSNPNLYWYRQAAGRGLQLLFYSVGIGQISSEVPQNLSASRPQDRQFILSSKKLLLSDSGFYLCAWSVRGYEQFFGPGTRLTVL.

V gene TRBV7-2 combines with J gene TRBJ1-2, with a possible D match to TRBD1 (6 bases). The CDR3 runs to 13 residues. The germline V gene has CDR1 SGHTA and CDR2 FQGNSA. V was pared by 5 bases and J by 2 bases, with 9 bases between. CDR3 nucleotide sequence: TGTGCCAGCAGCCCAGGACAGAACTATGGCTACACCTTC. Translated: CASSPGQNYGYTF.

By share, this clone counts as medium-sized. Other DNA sequences in this specimen translate into the identical CDR3. The V call is TRBV2, the J call TRBJ2-2; TRBD2 agrees at 7 bases. V gave up 1 base and J gave up 1 base; unmatched junction bases: 3. CDR1 is SNHLY and CDR2 is FYNNEI in the germline V gene. The CDR3 has 16 residues. The CDR3, as DNA: TGTGCCAGCAGTGAAGTTGGCGGGGGGAACACCGGGGAGCTGTTTTTT. Translated: CASSEVGGGNTGELFF.

The V call is TRBV7-2, the J call TRBJ2-7, with D tentatively TRBD1 (6 bases). Trimming left V 5 bases short and J 2 bases short, with 22 bases between. The length of the CDR3 is 17 residues. The germline CDR1 and CDR2 sequences are SGHTA and FQGNSA. In DNA, the CDR3 is TGTGCCAGCAGCCACCGCAATTTGCCGGGACAAACCTACGAGCAGTACTTC. It specifies CASSHRNLPGQTYEQYF.

The gene calls are TRBV11-2 and TRBJ2-7, with 8 positions matching TRBD1. V trimming: 1 base; J trimming: 6 bases; junction bases outside the gene matches: 5. Germline V gene lookup returns CDR1 SGHAT and CDR2 FQNNGV. CDR3 length: 14 amino acids. The DNA for the CDR3 is TGTGCCAGCAGCTTAGTTTTGACAGGGGCCGAGCAGTACTTC. Protein: CASSLVLTGAEQYF.

The chain recombines TRBV30 with TRBJ2-7; TRBD1 agrees at 7 bases. Germline assignment: CDR1 GTSNPN and CDR2 SVGIG (reference sequence). J was trimmed by 6 bases and V by 5 bases; bases with no gene match: 7. This CDR3 spans 12 amino acids. The CDR3: CAWHSTGVEQYF. In nucleotides, the CDR3 is TGTGCCTGGCATTCAACAGGGGTCGAGCAGTACTTC.

This rearrangement joins TRBV6-1 to TRBJ2-7, with 13 nucleotides matching TRBD2. The CDR3 consists of 17 residues. The V gene end was trimmed by 3 bases and the J gene end by 2 bases; junction bases not matched to a gene: 7. Looked up from germline, CDR1 is MNHNS and CDR2 is SASEGT. DNA of the CDR3: TGTGCCAGCAGTGACGCGCCCGGGACTAGCGGGGCCTACGAGCAGTACTTC. Its translation is CASSDAPGTSGAYEQYF.

The rearrangement links TRBV28 to TRBJ2-5; no clear D. CDR3 length: 11 residues. The germline V and J ends were trimmed by 6 bases and 2 bases, with 4 bases remaining between them. CDR1 and CDR2 from the germline V gene are MDHEN and SYDVKM. The CDR3 bases are TGTGCCAGCAGGGAGCAAGAGACCCAGTACTTC. Its protein is CASREQETQYF.